This T cell receptor beta chain was sequenced for a study of shared clonotypes between healthy human individuals. The CDR3 has 15 amino acids. V shed 8 bases and J 7 bases; nucleotides not matched to a gene: 10. Germline CDR1 is SNHLY and CDR2 is FYNNEI. Recent acute infections and vaccinations were absent in the healthy HIV-negative adult donors. Genomic DNA of unsorted samples came from roughly 90 million PBMCs. Authors' data handling: Filtering differed because ImmunoSEQ produced junction-only sequences that carried no quality scores. Clones were read by immunoSEQ multiplex PCR, and TCRdb kept only the in-frame ones, dropping some. V, J and clone size are those of that table, while D and trimming were read from the DNA. This sample has more than 450,000 clones, with 75% to 85% found just once.

The sequence derives from a woman aged 40 to 50 in good health. Some clones in this sample may be carry-over from other donors' samples. The material sequenced was PBMCs. This rearrangement joins TRBV2 to TRBJ2-1; 11 nucleotides agree with TRBD2. The CDR3 protein is CASRRGTSGSNEQFF. As DNA, the CDR3 is TGTGCCAGCCGCCGAGGGACTAGCGGATCTAATGAGCAGTTCTTC.